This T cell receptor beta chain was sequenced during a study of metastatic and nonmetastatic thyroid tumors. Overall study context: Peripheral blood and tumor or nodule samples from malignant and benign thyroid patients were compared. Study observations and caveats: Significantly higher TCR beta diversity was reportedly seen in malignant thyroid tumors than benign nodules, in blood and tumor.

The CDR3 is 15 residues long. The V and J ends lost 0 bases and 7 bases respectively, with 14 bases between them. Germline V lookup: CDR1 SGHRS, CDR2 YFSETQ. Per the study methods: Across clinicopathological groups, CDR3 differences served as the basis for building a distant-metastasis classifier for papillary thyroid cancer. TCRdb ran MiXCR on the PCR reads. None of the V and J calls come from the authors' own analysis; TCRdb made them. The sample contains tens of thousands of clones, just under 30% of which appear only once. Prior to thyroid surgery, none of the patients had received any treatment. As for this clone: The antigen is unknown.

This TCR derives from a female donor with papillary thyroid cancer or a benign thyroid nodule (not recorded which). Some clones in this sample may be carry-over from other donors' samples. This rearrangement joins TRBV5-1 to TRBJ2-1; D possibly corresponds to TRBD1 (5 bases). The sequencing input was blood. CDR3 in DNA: TGCGCCAGCAGCTTGGTACTTGGGCCAGGGAATGAGCAGTTCTTC. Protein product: CASSLVLGPGNEQFF.